This T cell receptor (beta chain) came from a study of blood T cell repertoires in COVID-19. On the study more broadly: From the United States, Italy and Spain came samples of acute and convalescent COVID-19. T cells, B-cell-depleted T cells, or PBMCs supplied cDNA or gDNA.

Original processing notes: Counts of nucleated cells, estimated from reference gene primer amplification, were obtained. The assay was immunoSEQ multiplex PCR, and TCRdb's table has in-frame clones only and misses some. V and J calls and clone size are copied from that table; D and trimming were computed from the DNA. The sample carries fewer than 150,000 clones, around 80% recorded once. The trim removed 5 bases at V and 7 bases at J, leaving 9 bases unmatched. The V gene's germline CDR1 is SGHVS and CDR2 FNYEAQ. The CDR3 sequence is 16 residues long. Within 2 weeks of study entry, exposed participants had contacted a PCR-confirmed or clinician-diagnosed COVID-19 case.

The sequence came from a woman aged 18 to 35 who had been exposed to COVID-19. The sample consisted of PBMCs or T cells enriched from blood (not recorded which). This sequence joins TRBV7-6 and TRBJ1-4, with TRBD1 identical over 11 bases. CDR3 region: CASSAGQGAMSEKLFF. CDR3 bases: TGTGCCAGCAGCGCAGGACAGGGGGCGATGAGTGAAAAACTGTTTTTT. The full variable domain, completed using reference TRBV7-6 and TRBJ1-4, is GAGVSQSPRYKVTKRGQDVALRCDPISGHVSLYWYRQALGQGPEFLTYFNYEAQQDKSGLPNDRFSAERPEGSISTLTIQRTEQRDSAMYRCASSAGQGAMSEKLFFGSGTQLSVL.